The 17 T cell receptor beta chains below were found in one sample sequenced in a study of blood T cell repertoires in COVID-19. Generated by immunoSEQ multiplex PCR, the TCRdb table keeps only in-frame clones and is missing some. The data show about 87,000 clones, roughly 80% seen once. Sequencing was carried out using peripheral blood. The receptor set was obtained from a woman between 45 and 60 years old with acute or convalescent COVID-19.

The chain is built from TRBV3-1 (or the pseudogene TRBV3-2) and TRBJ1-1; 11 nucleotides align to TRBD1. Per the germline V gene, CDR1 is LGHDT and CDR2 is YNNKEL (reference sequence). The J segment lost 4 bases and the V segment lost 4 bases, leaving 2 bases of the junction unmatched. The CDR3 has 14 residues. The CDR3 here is CASSLGQGATEAFF. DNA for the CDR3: TGTGCCAGCAGCCTCGGACAGGGGGCCACTGAAGCTTTCTTT.

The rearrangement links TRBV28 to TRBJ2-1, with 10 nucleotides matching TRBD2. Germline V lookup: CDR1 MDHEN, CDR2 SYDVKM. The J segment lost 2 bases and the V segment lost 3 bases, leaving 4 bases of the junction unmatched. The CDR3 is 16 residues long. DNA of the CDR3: TGTGCCAGCAGTTTGTCCGGGACTAGCGCCTACAATGAGCAGTTCTTC. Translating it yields CASSLSGTSAYNEQFF.

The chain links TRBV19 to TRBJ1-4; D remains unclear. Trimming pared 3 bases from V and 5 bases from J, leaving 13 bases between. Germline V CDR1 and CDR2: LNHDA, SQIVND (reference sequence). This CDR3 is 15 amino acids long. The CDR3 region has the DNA TGTGCCAGTAGTATTGGAGGATTTGCAAATGAAAAACTGTTTTTT. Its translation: CASSIGGFANEKLFF.

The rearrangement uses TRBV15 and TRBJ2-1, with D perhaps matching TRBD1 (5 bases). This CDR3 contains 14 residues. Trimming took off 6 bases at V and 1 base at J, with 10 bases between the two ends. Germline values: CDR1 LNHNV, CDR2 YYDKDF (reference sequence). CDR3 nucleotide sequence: TGTGCCACCAGTCTTACAGGATCCTACAATGAGCAGTTCTTC. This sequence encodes CATSLTGSYNEQFF.

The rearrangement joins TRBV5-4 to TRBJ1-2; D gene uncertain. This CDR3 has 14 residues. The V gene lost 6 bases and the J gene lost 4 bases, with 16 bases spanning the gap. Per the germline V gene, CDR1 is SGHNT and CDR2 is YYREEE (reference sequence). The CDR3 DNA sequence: TGTGCCAGCACCCCGGACGGGGAAGGCTATGGCTACACCTTC. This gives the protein CASTPDGEGYGYTF.

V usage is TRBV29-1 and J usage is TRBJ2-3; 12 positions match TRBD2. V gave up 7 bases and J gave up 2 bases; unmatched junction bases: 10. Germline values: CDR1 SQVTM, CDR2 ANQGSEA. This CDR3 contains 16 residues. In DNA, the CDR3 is TGCAGCGCTCTGGGAGGACTAGCGGGGCCCACAGATACGCAGTATTTT. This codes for CSALGGLAGPTDTQYF.

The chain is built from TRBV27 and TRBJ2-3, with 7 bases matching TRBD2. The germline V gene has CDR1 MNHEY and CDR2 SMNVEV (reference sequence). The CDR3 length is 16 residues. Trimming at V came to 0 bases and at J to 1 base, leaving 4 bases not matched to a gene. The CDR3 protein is CASSLSGLAGTDTQYF. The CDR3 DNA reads TGTGCCAGCAGTTTATCGGGGCTAGCGGGCACAGATACGCAGTATTTT.

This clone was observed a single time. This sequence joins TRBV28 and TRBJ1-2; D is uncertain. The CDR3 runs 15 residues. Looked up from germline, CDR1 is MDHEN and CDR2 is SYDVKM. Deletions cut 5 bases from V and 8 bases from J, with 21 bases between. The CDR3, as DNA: TGTGCCAGCAGTCCCCCAAAACGTACTCTCAGGGGCTACACCTTC. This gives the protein CASSPPKRTLRGYTF.

The chain's CDR3 is CASRETGTVNEKLFF. CDR3 coding DNA: TGCGCCAGCAGGGAGACCGGGACAGTTAATGAAAAACTGTTTTTT. This sequence joins TRBV4-1 and TRBJ1-4, with 7 positions matching TRBD1. Germline V gene sequence: CDR1 MGHRA, CDR2 YSYEKL. This CDR3 region has 15 residues. V dropped 6 bases and J dropped 4; count of bases not matched to a gene: 8.

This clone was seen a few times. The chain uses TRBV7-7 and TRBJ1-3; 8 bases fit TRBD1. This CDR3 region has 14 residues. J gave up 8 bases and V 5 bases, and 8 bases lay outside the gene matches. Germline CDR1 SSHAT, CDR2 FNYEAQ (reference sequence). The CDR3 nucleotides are TGTGCCAGCAGCCAGGGGGCAGGAGGGGACACCATATATTTT. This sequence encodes CASSQGAGGDTIYF.

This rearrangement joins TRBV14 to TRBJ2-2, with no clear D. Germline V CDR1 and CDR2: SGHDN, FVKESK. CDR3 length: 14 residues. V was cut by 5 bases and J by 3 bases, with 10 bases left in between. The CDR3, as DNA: TGTGCCAGCAGCAGAGTCCCGGACACCGGGGAGCTGTTTTTT. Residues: CASSRVPDTGELFF.

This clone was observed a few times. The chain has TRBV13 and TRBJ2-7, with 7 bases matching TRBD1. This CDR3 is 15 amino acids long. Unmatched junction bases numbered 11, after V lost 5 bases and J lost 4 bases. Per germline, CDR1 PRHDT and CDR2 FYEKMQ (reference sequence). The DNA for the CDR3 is TGTGCCAGCAGCCTCAGACAGGGTCGGAGATACGAGCAGTACTTC. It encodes CASSLRQGRRYEQYF.

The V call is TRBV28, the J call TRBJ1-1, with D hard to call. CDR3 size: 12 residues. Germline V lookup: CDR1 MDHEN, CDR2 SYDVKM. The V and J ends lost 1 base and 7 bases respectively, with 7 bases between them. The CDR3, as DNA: TGTGCCAGCAGTTTATCGGGGATTGAAGCTTTCTTT. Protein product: CASSLSGIEAFF.

This CDR3 reads CASSQDYAGTQYF. The DNA of the CDR3 is TGTGCCAGCAGCCAAGATTACGCCGGGACGCAGTATTTT. The V and J genes are TRBV3-1 (or the pseudogene TRBV3-2) and TRBJ2-3; D unclear. Germline V gene lookup returns CDR1 LGHDT and CDR2 YNNKEL (reference sequence). The CDR3 has 13 amino acids. Between the trimmed V and J ends, which lost 0 bases and 9 bases, there was a span of 10 bases.

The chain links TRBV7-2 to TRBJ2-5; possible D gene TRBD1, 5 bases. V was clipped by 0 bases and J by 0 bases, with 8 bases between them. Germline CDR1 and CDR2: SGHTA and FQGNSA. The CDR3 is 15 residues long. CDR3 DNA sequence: TGTGCCAGCAGCTTAGCGGCAGGGAACCAAGAGACCCAGTACTTC. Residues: CASSLAAGNQETQYF.

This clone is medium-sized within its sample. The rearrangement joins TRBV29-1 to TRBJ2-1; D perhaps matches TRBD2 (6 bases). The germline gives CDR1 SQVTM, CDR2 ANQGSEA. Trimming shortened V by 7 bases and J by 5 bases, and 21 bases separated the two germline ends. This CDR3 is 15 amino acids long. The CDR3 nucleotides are TGCAGCGCCCCGACCTTCCGGGACTCACACAATGAGCAGTTCTTC. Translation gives CSAPTFRDSHNEQFF.

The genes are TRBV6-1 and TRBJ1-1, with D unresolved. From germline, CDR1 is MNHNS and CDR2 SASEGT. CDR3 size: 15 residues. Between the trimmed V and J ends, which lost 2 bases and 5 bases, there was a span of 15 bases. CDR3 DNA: TGTGCCAGCAGTGAACAGCCGAACACGGGGACTGAAGCTTTCTTT. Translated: CASSEQPNTGTEAFF.